This entry features one TCR beta chain sequence. This clone has only one observation. This receptor's antigen is unknown. No clone much larger than this one lies a single base away; base qualities are absent. The CDR3, from cysteine to phenylalanine, totals 13 residues. Only the CDR3 DNA is retained, 39 bases long and in frame from the first base. CDR1 is given as SGHNT and CDR2 as YYREEE, both from the germline V gene (reference sequence). Cut back by 3 bases and 4 bases, the V and J ends lie 11 bases apart. This entry belongs to a study of cytomegalovirus exposure and HLA in healthy donors (TCRdb year 2017). Background for the entire study: According to an earlier analysis of 550 to 750 of the donors, about 179 million T cells yielded 117 million unique TCR beta sequences and 276 Gb of sequence data. Donor age, sex, ethnicity and CMV serostatus were compiled together with the repertoire data. Using immunosequencing, the study profiled T cell repertoires from 550 to 750 subjects and related those repertoires to cytomegalovirus serostatus. Of the approximately 370 genotyped donors, approximately 81% were placed in the genetic ancestry cluster associated with self-reported Caucasian donors. Genome-wide SNP genotypes for about 65% of the 666 donors were used in a later genetic analysis, which treated that subset as a discovery cohort. The study combined high-throughput TCR immunosequencing, statistical association of individual TCRs with disease status, and machine learning to predict cytomegalovirus infection status. HLA typing included class I and class II loci at four-digit resolution. Across approximately 400 genotyped donors of the cohort, an average of about 240,000 unique TCR beta nucleotide sequences per donor were sequenced, and approximately 17% of those sequences were non-productive. Typing coverage varied by locus: about 620-630 donors for A, B, C, DRB1 and DQB1; approximately 500 for DQA1; over 600 for DPA1; more than 450 for DPB1. To decide whether each TCR beta V gene segment behaved as functional or pseudogenic, an earlier analysis of some 600 of the donors relied on high-throughput TCR beta sequencing. The study aimed to test whether signatures of past pathogen exposure could be identified by cataloging public T cell receptors. A few DR-DQ haplotypes were treated as single units for association and clustering because of strong linkage in the cohort. A separate validation cohort of roughly 110 different subjects was used in addition to the 666-subject first cohort. Approximately 300 gigabases of sequencing data and about 92 million unique TCR sequences made up an early release that covered over 550 HLA-typed donors. In the later analysis, no new phenotypic data were used to find candidate immune exposures; instead, reliance was placed on TCR beta sequences and their occurrence across donors. A later analysis re-examined previously published TCR beta repertoires from hundreds of donors and added high-resolution HLA genotyping to investigate patterns of TCR occurrence. All discovery cohort repertoires had been generated using a single sequencing platform. General findings and caveats noted by the study authors: The presence/absence analyses assumed that sequencing depth was roughly uniform across donors, and that assumption may not be true. Assigning TCR associations to individual alleles was difficult when HLA alleles, especially DR and DQ, strongly co-occurred. Across donors, most TCR sequences were observed very rarely, whereas some public TCRs were present in many individuals. An association between a missense DCLRE1C variant and V-gene and J-gene trimming of TCR beta chains was found in a later genetic analysis and replicated in an independent cohort. According to a later genetic analysis, donors in an Asian-associated ancestry cluster had fewer N-insertions in productive TCRs than the approximately 700-donor mean. Cytomegalovirus status was reported to be diagnosed by the classifier with high specificity and sensitivity in both the original and validation cohorts. The study listed 150 to 200 TCR beta chains as associated with cytomegalovirus. A later analysis found that HLA-associated TCR beta chains were more clonally expanded and had lower generation probabilities than equally common non-associated chains. Because HLA typing was missing for some donors at each locus, association tests included only the typed subset. A group of highly shared sequence variants was considered likely to be a technical artifact of the sequencing pipeline. Immune exposure information for the cohort was limited to CMV serostatus. The authors suggested that the approach could potentially be generalized to other disease states and immunological phenotypes. Seventeen rarely observed V segments, including chromosome 9 orphons, were excluded from the earlier analysis of approximately 600 of the donors because counts were too low. In vitro tests confirmed that a few of the cytomegalovirus-associated TCR beta chains recognize cytomegalovirus antigens. In an earlier analysis of 587 of the donors, most TCR beta V segments appeared in productive rearrangements about 87% or about 30% of the time, broadly matching IMGT annotations. In this cohort, only TCR beta chains were sequenced, and detectable features were limited by the absence of alpha or paired-chain data. In a later analysis, several top co-occurrence clusters were reported to appear linked to parvovirus B19, influenza, CMV and Epstein-Barr virus. A further reported finding was that TCR beta sequences accurately predicted the HLA-A and HLA-B alleles for most subjects in the first cohort. Most CMV-associated TCR beta chains appeared to be HLA-restricted in a later analysis, and the HLA associations seemed to be driven largely by CMV exposure. Correlated functional status among segregating V segments might be attributable to linkage disequilibrium, but an unknown experimental factor could not be ruled out. In a later analysis, TCR association rates were found to vary across HLA loci, with the most associated TCRs seen for DRB1 alleles and the fewest for HLA-C alleles. Some IMGT-functional V segments, including TRBV6-2 and TRBV6-3, could not be distinguished by the 87-base-pair reads and were therefore excluded. In a later analysis, some 18,000 TCR beta sequences were associated with specific HLA alleles at a false discovery rate of 0.05.

Library method: the immunoSEQ multiplex PCR assay. The multiplex PCR relied on a mix of 60 forward primers for TCR Vbeta segments and 13 reverse primers for TCR Jbeta segments. A multiplex PCR assay on genomic DNA amplified the CDR3 region of rearranged TCR beta genes. The Illumina HiSeq System was used to sequence the amplified TCR beta libraries as 87-base-pair reads. The published analysis was carried out like this. Across the 670 or so repertoires, a later analysis counted about 81 million unique TCR beta chains, roughly 11 million of which were shared by at least two donors. To remove PCR and sequencing errors, raw reads were error-corrected and collapsed into unique sequences using a nearest-neighbor algorithm that merged closely related sequences. To assign V, D and J gene segments, CDR3 sequences were aligned to IMGT reference sequences. For a sequence to be retained, at least a six-nucleotide match to both a V gene segment and a J gene segment was required. A rearrangement was called productive if the CDR3 had no stop codons and remained in frame with V and J, and every other rearrangement was called non-productive. CDR3 was defined by IMGT convention, running from the second conserved V-encoded cysteine to the conserved J-encoded phenylalanine. The earlier analysis of about 610 of the donors excluded sequences that lacked an unambiguous match to a single V gene segment. In an earlier analysis of approximately 590 of the donors, a V segment was called functional when productive rearrangements were above 56.7%, and segregating when the standard deviation between donors exceeded 5%. A statistical classification framework was developed to diagnose cytomegalovirus status using the catalog of TCR beta chain sequences. A later analysis assigned V and J genes by comparing TCR nucleotide sequences with IMGT/GENE-DB human TR gene sequences. In a later analysis, CDR3 sequences and most-parsimonious VDJ recombination scenarios were assigned using the TCRdist pipeline. In a later analysis, each TCR beta chain was defined by its CDR3 amino acid sequence together with its V-gene family, and reads lacking a unique V-gene family were excluded. A later analysis removed 450 to 600 highly shared, low-generation-probability nucleotide sequences to deal with suspected cross-contamination and a sequencing artifact. For each public chain, a later analysis derived a clonal expansion index from normalized ranks of inferred template counts within each repertoire. In a later analysis, generation probabilities were computed with a VDJ recombination model fitted to out-of-frame rearrangements, and the resulting probabilities were checked against IGoR. In a later analysis, hypergeometric tests were used to score TCR-TCR, TCR-HLA and TCR-CMV co-occurrence, with a repertoire-size bias correction applied to TCR pairs. A later analysis estimated false discovery rates by permuting HLA or CMV assignments 20 times. In a later analysis, co-occurring TCRs were grouped using DBSCAN, and TCRdist sequence similarity was added for clustering within HLA-allele-positive subsets. For co-occurrence clustering, repertoires with fewer than 30,000 or more than 120,000 public chains were excluded, along with roughly 5 repertoires with anomalous nucleotide sharing. Here the immuneACCESS table is served through TCRdb, limited to in-frame sequences with V and J called. Missing clones are a known gap in these copies; in checked studies unresolved V genes cover under half, and the rest lacks a known reason. The V and J calls and clone size were taken over from that table, and D and trimming were inferred from the DNA. The sample includes 150,000 to 200,000 clones, with 80% to 85% observed a single time. More than 1.5% of the sample comes from the top ten.

The cohort consisted of hundreds of healthy bone marrow donors. At the time of sampling, all cohort members were nominally healthy, though unrecorded immune exposures were likely present. The donor tested CMV seronegative and was one of the 352 seronegative cohort members. Every donor gave a peripheral blood sample, and the peripheral blood mononuclear cells from that sample were used for TCR beta sequencing. The Qiagen DNeasy Blood Extraction Kit was used to extract genomic DNA from the blood cell samples. The V gene is TRBV5-4 and the J gene is TRBJ2-7; the D gene remains uncertain. Sequences were obtained from PBMCs. The TCR was taken from a man in his late teens or twenties in good health and CMV-seronegative. The CDR3 has the sequence CASSSVLEYEQYF. The nucleotide sequence reads as follows: TGTGCCAGCAGCTCGGTCCTAGAGTACGAGCAGTACTTC.